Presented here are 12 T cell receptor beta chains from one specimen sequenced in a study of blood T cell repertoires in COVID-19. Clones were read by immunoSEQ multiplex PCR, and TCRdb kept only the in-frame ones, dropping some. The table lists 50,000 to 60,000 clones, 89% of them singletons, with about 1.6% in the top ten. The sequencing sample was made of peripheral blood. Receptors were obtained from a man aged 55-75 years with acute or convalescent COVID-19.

CDR3 loop: CANNRGPGNTIYF. CDR3 nucleotide sequence: TGTGCCAATAACAGGGGGCCTGGAAACACCATATATTTT. The chain combines TRBV10-3 with TRBJ1-3; 9 bases are a match to TRBD1. This CDR3 has 13 amino acids. V gave up 10 bases and J gave up 2 bases; unmatched junction bases: 3. CDR1 is ENHRY and CDR2 is SYGVKD in the germline V gene.

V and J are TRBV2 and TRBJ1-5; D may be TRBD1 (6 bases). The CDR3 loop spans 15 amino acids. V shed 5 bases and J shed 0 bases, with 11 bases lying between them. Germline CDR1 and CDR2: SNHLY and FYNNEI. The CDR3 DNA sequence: TGTGCCAGCAGTCAGGGGATAGATAGCAATCAGCCCCAGCATTTT. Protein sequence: CASSQGIDSNQPQHF.

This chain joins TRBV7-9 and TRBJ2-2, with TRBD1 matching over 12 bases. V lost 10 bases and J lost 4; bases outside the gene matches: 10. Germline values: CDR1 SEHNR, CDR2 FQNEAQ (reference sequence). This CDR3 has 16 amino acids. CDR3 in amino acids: CANLGQGQGATGELFF. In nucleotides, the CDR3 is TGTGCCAACCTGGGCCAGGGACAGGGGGCCACCGGGGAGCTGTTTTTT. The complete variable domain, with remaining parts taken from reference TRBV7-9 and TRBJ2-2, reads DTGVSQNPRHKITKRGQNVTFRCDPISEHNRLYWYRQTLGQGPEFLTYFQNEAQLEKSRLLSDRFSAERPKGSFSTLEIQRTEQGDSAMYLCANLGQGQGATGELFFGEGSRLTVL.

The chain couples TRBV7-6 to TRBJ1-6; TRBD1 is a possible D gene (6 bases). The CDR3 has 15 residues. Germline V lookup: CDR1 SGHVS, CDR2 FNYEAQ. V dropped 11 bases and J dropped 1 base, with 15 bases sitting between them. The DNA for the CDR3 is TGTGCCGGGACAACAGGGTTTTCCTATAATTCACCCCTCCACTTT. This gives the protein CAGTTGFSYNSPLHF.

The CDR3 loop reads CASSSSNKRDRANEKLFF. CDR3 coding DNA: TGTGCCAGCAGCTCCTCGAATAAAAGGGACAGGGCGAATGAAAAACTGTTTTTT. This chain joins TRBV11-3 and TRBJ1-4, with TRBD1 matching 9 bases. CDR1 and CDR2 from the germline V gene are SGHNT and YENEEA. V lost 4 bases, J lost 5 bases, and 14 bases stayed unmatched. The length of the CDR3 is 18 residues.

For the CDR3, the DNA is TGTGCCAGCAGTGACAGGGGGCTCTATGAAAAACTGTTTTTT. It translates to CASSDRGLYEKLFF. This sequence joins TRBV6-1 and TRBJ1-4; TRBD1 agrees at 8 bases. The J segment lost 6 bases and the V segment lost 3 bases, leaving 3 bases of the junction unmatched. Per the germline V gene, CDR1 is MNHNS and CDR2 is SASEGT. This CDR3 spans 14 amino acids.

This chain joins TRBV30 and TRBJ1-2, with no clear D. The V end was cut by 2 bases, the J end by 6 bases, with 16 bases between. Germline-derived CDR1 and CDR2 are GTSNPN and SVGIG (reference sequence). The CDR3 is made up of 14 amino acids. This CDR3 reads CAWSPGVGVDGYTF. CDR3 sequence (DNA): TGTGCCTGGAGTCCCGGGGTCGGAGTGGATGGCTACACCTTC.

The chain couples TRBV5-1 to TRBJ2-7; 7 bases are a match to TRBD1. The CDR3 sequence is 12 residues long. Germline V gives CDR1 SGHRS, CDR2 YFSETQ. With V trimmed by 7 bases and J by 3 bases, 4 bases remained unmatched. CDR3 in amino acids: CASRDSIYEQYF. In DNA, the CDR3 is TGCGCCAGCCGGGACAGCATCTACGAGCAGTACTTC.

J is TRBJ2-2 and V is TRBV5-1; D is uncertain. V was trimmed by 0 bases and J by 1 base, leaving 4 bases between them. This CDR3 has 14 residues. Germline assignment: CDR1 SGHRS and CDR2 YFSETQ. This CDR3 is CASSLGQNTGELFF. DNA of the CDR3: TGCGCCAGCAGCTTGGGACAGAACACCGGGGAGCTGTTTTTT.

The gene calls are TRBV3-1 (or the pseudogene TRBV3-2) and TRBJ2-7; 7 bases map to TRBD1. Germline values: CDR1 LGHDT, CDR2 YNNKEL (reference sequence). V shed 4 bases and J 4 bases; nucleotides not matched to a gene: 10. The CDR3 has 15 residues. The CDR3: CASSRDSISVYEQYF. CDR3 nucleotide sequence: TGTGCCAGCAGCCGGGACAGCATATCCGTGTACGAGCAGTACTTC.

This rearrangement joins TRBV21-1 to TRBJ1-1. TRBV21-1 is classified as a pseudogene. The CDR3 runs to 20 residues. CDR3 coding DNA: TGTGCCAGCAGCAAAGGGTCCTCAGCCGGGATAGGGCCTATGAACACTGAAGCTTTCTTT. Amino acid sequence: CASSKGSSAGIGPMNTEAFF.

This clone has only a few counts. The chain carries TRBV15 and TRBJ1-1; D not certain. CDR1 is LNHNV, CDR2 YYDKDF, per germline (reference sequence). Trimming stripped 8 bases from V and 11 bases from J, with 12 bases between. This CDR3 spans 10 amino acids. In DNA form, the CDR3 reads TGTGCCACCTCACTGGGCAGGGCTTTCTTT. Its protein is CATSLGRAFF.